This record looks at one T cell receptor (beta chain) sequence and its context. Participants' own reports of clinical history determined their cohort assignment. Germline V gene lookup returns CDR1 SGDLS and CDR2 YYNGEE. The ends lost 0 bases at V and 3 bases at J; junction bases unmatched: 11. This CDR3 is 19 amino acids long. As processed by the authors: The assay estimated nucleated cells by amplifying reference gene primers. The method was immunoSEQ multiplex PCR; TCRdb's version includes in-frame clones alone and lacks a portion of them. The V and J calls and clone size were taken over from that table, and D and trimming were inferred from the DNA. Here the sample spans under 500,000 clones, around nine tenths being singletons. The sample belongs to a study of blood T cell repertoires in COVID-19. Study in general: Samples taken during acute and convalescent COVID-19 were collected in the United States, Italy and Spain.

The sequence derives from a woman aged 18-29 years with acute COVID-19. Sequencing was performed on PBMCs or T cells enriched from blood (not recorded which). The chain joins TRBV9 to TRBJ2-2; 10 nucleotides match TRBD2. DNA for the CDR3: TGTGCCAGCAGCGTAGCTTACGTGACTAGCGGGTTATACACCGGGGAGCTGTTTTTT. It specifies CASSVAYVTSGLYTGELFF.